This T cell receptor beta chain was recovered during a study of tumor-infiltrating lymphocytes in primary liver carcinoma. This CDR3 comprises 15 residues. Germline values: CDR1 MNHEY, CDR2 SVGAGI. The germline V and J ends were trimmed by 6 bases and 4 bases, with 16 bases remaining between them. Unsorted whole blood yielded blood RNA, and germline DNA was extracted as well. Infection with HBV was chronic in patients; they were treatment-naive. This clonotype was observed at least ten times. From roughly 0.55 ug of total RNA, TCR beta-specific cDNA was reverse-transcribed using a constant-region primer. Researchers made the TCR beta libraries by running three nested multiplex PCR rounds with slightly modified ARM-PCR. TRBV1-TRBV30 forward primers paired with a C-beta reverse primer drove the first two PCR rounds, about 10 cycles each. TCRdb re-derived calls from the multiplex PCR reads in MiXCR, one entry per CDR3 protein. The sample yields about 320,000 distinct CDR3 sequences, approximately 60% seen once.

The specimen was peripheral blood. The chain has TRBV6-5 and TRBJ1-3; D ambiguous. This clonotype was obtained from a man aged 35-49 years with primary liver carcinoma and hepatitis B virus infection. The CDR3 nucleotides are TGTGCCAGCAGCCCCGGGTCCCCTGTCGGAAACACCATATATTTT. This codes for CASSPGSPVGNTIYF.